This T cell receptor beta chain was observed in a study of cytomegalovirus exposure and HLA in healthy donors (dated by TCRdb to 2016 to 2017). With respect to the entire study: In an earlier analysis of 587 of the donors, around 300 Gb of sequence data and 117 million unique TCR beta sequences from roughly 180 million T cells were reported. Class I and class II HLA loci were covered by the typing at four-digit resolution. Donor age, sex, ethnicity and CMV serostatus were collected together with the repertoire data. The T cell repertoires of under 700 subjects were profiled by immunosequencing and related to cytomegalovirus serostatus. In the later analysis, no new phenotypic data were used to find candidate immune exposures; instead, reliance was placed on TCR beta sequences and their occurrence across donors. The study aimed to test whether cataloging public T cell receptors could reveal signatures of past pathogen exposure. Around 300 gigabases of sequencing data and approximately 85 million unique TCR sequences were included in an early release covering 550 to 650 HLA-typed donors. About five DR-DQ haplotypes were treated as single units for association and clustering because of strong linkage in the cohort. Typing coverage varied by locus: roughly 629-630 donors for A, B, C, DRB1 and DQB1; around 560 for DQA1; 606 for DPA1; approximately 450 for DPB1. All discovery cohort repertoires had been generated using a single sequencing platform. Along with the approximately 700-subject first cohort, a separate validation cohort of over a hundred different subjects was used. High-throughput TCR immunosequencing, statistical association of individual TCRs with disease status, and machine learning were combined to predict cytomegalovirus infection status. Genome-wide SNP genotypes for about 65% of the 666 donors were used in a later genetic analysis, which treated that subset as a discovery cohort. An earlier analysis of several hundred of the donors used high-throughput TCR beta sequencing to judge whether each TCR beta V gene segment behaved as functional or pseudogenic. Among about 360 genotyped donors of the cohort, an average of approximately 240,000 unique TCR beta nucleotide sequences were sequenced per donor, 15% to 20% of them non-productive. The genetic ancestry cluster associated with self-reported Caucasian donors included 70% to 85% of the roughly 390 genotyped donors. To study patterns of TCR occurrence, a later analysis re-analyzed previously published TCR beta repertoires from just over 650 donors and added high-resolution HLA genotyping. General study outcomes and caveats: Because HLA typing was missing for some donors at each locus, association tests included only the typed subset. According to a later genetic analysis, donors in an Asian-associated ancestry cluster had fewer N-insertions in productive TCRs than the approximately 610-donor mean. In vitro tests confirmed that a few of the cytomegalovirus-associated TCR beta chains recognize cytomegalovirus antigens. This cohort had only TCR beta chains sequenced, and the lack of alpha or paired-chain data limited which features could be detected. A later analysis found that HLA-associated TCR beta chains were more clonally expanded and had lower generation probabilities than equally common non-associated chains. A later analysis found that most CMV-associated TCR beta chains appeared HLA-restricted, with HLA associations seemingly driven largely by CMV exposure. Immune exposure information for the cohort was limited to CMV serostatus. Across donors, most TCR sequences were observed very rarely, whereas some public TCRs were present in many individuals. Linkage disequilibrium might explain the correlated functional status among segregating V segments, but an unknown experimental factor could not be excluded. In a later analysis, 16,951 TCR beta sequences were associated with specific HLA alleles at a false discovery rate of 0.05. A later genetic analysis associated a missense DCLRE1C variant with V-gene and J-gene trimming of TCR beta chains, and an independent cohort replicated the association. In a later analysis, several top co-occurrence clusters were reported to appear linked to parvovirus B19, influenza, CMV and Epstein-Barr virus. A cluster of highly shared sequence variants was judged likely to represent a technical artifact of the sequencing pipeline. About 17 rarely observed V segments, including chromosome 9 orphons, were excluded from the earlier analysis of approximately 500 of the donors because counts were too low. A further reported finding was that TCR beta sequences accurately predicted the HLA-A and HLA-B alleles for most subjects in the first cohort. According to the authors, the approach could potentially be generalized to other disease states and immunological phenotypes. The presence/absence analyses assumed that sequencing depth was roughly uniform across donors, and that assumption may not be true. A later analysis found that TCR association rates varied across HLA loci, with DRB1 alleles showing the most associated TCRs and HLA-C alleles the fewest. The classifier was reported to diagnose cytomegalovirus status with high specificity and sensitivity in both the original cohort and the validation cohort. Some IMGT-functional V segments, including TRBV6-2 and TRBV6-3, could not be told apart with the 87-base-pair reads, so those segments were excluded. An earlier analysis of around 500 of the donors showed that most TCR beta V segments appeared in productive rearrangements either about 90% or about 30% of the time, which broadly matched IMGT annotations. The study gave a list of under 200 TCR beta chains associated with cytomegalovirus. Assigning TCR associations to individual alleles was difficult when HLA alleles, especially DR and DQ, strongly co-occurred.

Measured from the cysteine to the phenylalanine, the CDR3 is 10 residues long. Just CDR3 DNA is preserved here, 30 bases in frame from base 1. V and J lose 5 bases and 4 bases, and a span of 3 bases separates them. The germline V gene specifies MNHNS as CDR1 and SASEGT as CDR2. In total, just over 650 healthy bone marrow donors made up the cohort. At the time of sampling, every cohort member was nominally healthy, though immune exposures that went unrecorded were likely present. The donor tested CMV seronegative and was one of the 352 seronegative cohort members. A peripheral blood sample was collected from each donor, and TCR beta sequencing was performed on peripheral blood mononuclear cells. Genomic DNA was extracted from the blood cell samples with the Qiagen DNeasy Blood Extraction Kit. As to this clone: No cognate antigen has been identified for it. Per-nucleotide qualities are absent, and no much larger clonotype sits a single base away.

Libraries came from the immunoSEQ multiplex PCR assay. The multiplex PCR relied on a mix of 60 forward primers for TCR Vbeta segments and 13 reverse primers for TCR Jbeta segments. The CDR3 region of rearranged TCR beta genes was amplified from genomic DNA by a multiplex PCR assay. The amplified TCR beta libraries were sequenced on the Illumina HiSeq System as 87-base-pair reads. In the paper's pipeline: Across the 600 to 700 repertoires, a later analysis counted tens of millions of unique TCR beta chains, 8.5 million to 12 million of which were shared by at least two donors. Raw reads were error-corrected and collapsed into unique sequences with a nearest-neighbor algorithm that merged closely related sequences to remove PCR and sequencing errors. CDR3 sequences were aligned to IMGT reference sequences to assign V, D and J gene segments. Each retained sequence needed at least a six-nucleotide match to both a V gene segment and a J gene segment. Rearrangements were classified as productive when the CDR3 lacked stop codons and remained in frame with V and J, and all other rearrangements were classified as non-productive. Following IMGT convention, CDR3 was defined as the stretch from the second conserved V-encoded cysteine up to the conserved J-encoded phenylalanine. Sequences without an unambiguous match to a single V gene segment were excluded from the earlier analysis of several hundred of the donors. An earlier analysis of just under 600 of the donors called V segments functional above 56.7% productive rearrangements and segregating when the between-donor standard deviation exceeded 5%. To diagnose cytomegalovirus status from the catalog of TCR beta chain sequences, a statistical classification framework was built. In a later analysis, V and J genes were assigned by comparing TCR nucleotide sequences against IMGT/GENE-DB human TR gene sequences. The TCRdist pipeline was used in a later analysis to assign CDR3 sequences and most-parsimonious VDJ recombination scenarios. A later analysis defined each TCR beta chain by its CDR3 amino acid sequence plus V-gene family, and excluded reads lacking a unique V-gene family. A later analysis removed 500 to 600 highly shared, low-generation-probability nucleotide sequences to deal with suspected cross-contamination and a sequencing artifact. In a later analysis, a clonal expansion index for each public chain was calculated from normalized within-repertoire ranks of inferred template counts. In a later analysis, generation probabilities were computed using a VDJ recombination model fitted to out-of-frame rearrangements, and the results were checked against IGoR. In a later analysis, hypergeometric tests were used to score TCR-TCR, TCR-HLA and TCR-CMV co-occurrence, with a repertoire-size bias correction applied to TCR pairs. False discovery rates were estimated in a later analysis by permuting HLA or CMV assignments 20 times. In a later analysis, co-occurring TCRs were grouped using DBSCAN, with TCRdist sequence similarity added in when clustering inside HLA-allele-positive subsets. For co-occurrence clustering, repertoires with fewer than 30,000 or more than 120,000 public chains were excluded, along with four to six repertoires with anomalous nucleotide sharing. TCRdb holds this immuneACCESS table with in-frame rearrangements only. Some clones are missing; in checked studies, unresolved V genes explain under half, and the rest has no known cause. V, J and clone size are taken as reported in that table, and D and trimming were inferred from the DNA itself. For this sample there are approximately 180,000 clones; around 80% appear just once. The ten largest make up about 1.7% of the sample.

The V and J segments used are TRBV6-1 and TRBJ2-7, with the D gene not clear enough to name. The specimen was PBMCs. The sequence was obtained from a woman between 18 and 29 years old in good health and CMV-seronegative. The DNA sequence is given as TGTGCCAGCAGTCAGTACGAGCAGTACTTC. Its product reads: CASSQYEQYF.